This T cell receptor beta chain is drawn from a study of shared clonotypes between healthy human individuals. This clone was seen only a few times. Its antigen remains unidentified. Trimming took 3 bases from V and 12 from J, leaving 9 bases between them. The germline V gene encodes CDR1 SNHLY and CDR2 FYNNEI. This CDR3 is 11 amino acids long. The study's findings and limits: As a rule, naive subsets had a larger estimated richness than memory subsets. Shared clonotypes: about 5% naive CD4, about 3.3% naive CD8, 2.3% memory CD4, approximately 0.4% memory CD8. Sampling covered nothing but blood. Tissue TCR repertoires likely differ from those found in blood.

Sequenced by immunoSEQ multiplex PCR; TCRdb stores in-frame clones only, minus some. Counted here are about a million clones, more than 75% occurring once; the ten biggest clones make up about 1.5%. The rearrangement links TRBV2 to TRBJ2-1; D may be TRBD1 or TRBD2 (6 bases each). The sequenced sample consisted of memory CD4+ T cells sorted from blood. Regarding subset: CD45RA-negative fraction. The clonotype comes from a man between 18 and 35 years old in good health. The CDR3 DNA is TGTGCCAGCAGTGACAGGGGAGGGCAGTTCTTC. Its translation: CASSDRGGQFF.